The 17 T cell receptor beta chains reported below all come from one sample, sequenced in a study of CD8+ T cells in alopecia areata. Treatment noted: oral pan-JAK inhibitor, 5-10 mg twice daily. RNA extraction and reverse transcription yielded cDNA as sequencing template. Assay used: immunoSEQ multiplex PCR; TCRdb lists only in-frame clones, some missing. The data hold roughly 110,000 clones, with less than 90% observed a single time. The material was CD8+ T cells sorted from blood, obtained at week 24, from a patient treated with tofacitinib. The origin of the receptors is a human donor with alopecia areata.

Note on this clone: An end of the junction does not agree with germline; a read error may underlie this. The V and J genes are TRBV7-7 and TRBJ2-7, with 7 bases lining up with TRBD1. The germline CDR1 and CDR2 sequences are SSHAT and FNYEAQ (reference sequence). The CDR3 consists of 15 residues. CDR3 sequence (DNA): TGTGCTAGCAGCCCACGGGACAGCTCCACCTACGAGCAGTACTTC. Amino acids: CASSPRDSSTYEQYF.

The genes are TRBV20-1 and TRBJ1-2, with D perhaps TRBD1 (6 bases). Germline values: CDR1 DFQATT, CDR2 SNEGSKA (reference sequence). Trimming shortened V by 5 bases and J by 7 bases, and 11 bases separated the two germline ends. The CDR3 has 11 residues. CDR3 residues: CSAGGGFGYTF. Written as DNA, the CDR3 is TGCAGTGCTGGAGGGGGGTTTGGCTACACCTTC.

The CDR3 DNA is TGTGCCAGCAGCCAAGGGGGAGAAAGGTTCCTCCTGCCCGGGGAGCTGTTTTTT. The encoded protein is CASSQGGERFLLPGELFF. V is TRBV14 and J is TRBJ2-2, with a weak D call TRBD2 (5 bases). This CDR3 is 18 amino acids long. Germline lookup yields CDR1 SGHDN and CDR2 FVKESK. The V gene lost 1 base and the J gene lost 6 bases, with 21 bases spanning the gap.

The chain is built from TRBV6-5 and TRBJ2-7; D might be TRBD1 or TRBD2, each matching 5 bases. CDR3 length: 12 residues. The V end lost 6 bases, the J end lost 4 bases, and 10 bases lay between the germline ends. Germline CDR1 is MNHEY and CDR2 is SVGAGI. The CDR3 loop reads CASSPGLYEQYF. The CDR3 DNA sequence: TGTGCCAGCAGCCCGGGGCTATACGAGCAGTACTTC.

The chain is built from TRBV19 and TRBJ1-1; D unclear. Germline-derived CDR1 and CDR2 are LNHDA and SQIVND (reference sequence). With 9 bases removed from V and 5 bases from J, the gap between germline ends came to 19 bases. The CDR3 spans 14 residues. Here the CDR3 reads CASQVAASRTEAFF. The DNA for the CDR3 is TGTGCCAGCCAGGTGGCCGCTTCAAGGACTGAAGCTTTCTTT.

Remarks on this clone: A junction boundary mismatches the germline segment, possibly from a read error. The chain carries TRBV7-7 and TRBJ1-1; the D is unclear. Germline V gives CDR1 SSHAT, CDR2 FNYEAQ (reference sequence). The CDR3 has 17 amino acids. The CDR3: CASSLGKGFQVNTEAFF. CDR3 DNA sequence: TGTGCTAGCAGCTTAGGGAAAGGCTTCCAAGTGAACACTGAAGCTTTCTTT.

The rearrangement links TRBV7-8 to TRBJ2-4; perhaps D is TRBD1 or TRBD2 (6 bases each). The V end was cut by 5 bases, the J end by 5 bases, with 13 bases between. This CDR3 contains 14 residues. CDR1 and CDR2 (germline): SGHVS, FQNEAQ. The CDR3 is CASSPPGAENIQYF. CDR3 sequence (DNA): TGTGCCAGCAGCCCGCCGGGGGCTGAAAACATTCAGTACTTC.

This CDR3 reads CASSQSGTKVGYEQYF. The DNA of the CDR3 is TGTGCCAGCTCACAGTCCGGGACAAAGGTGGGTTACGAGCAGTACTTC. This chain uses TRBV18 with TRBJ2-7; possibly TRBD1 for D (6 bases). Trimming took 4 bases from V and 4 from J, leaving 20 bases between them. Germline V lookup: CDR1 KGHSH, CDR2 LQKENI. The length of the CDR3 is 16 residues.

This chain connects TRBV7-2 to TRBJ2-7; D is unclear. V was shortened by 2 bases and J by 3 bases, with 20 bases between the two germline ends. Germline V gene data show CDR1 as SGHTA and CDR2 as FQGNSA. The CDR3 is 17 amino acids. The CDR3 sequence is CASSLNPNAERGYEQYF. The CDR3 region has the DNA TGTGCCAGCAGCTTAAACCCAAACGCAGAACGCGGCTACGAGCAGTACTTC.

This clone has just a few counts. CDR3 in DNA: TGCAGCGTCGTCCGTGTGGGCACAGATACGCAGTATTTT. Protein product: CSVVRVGTDTQYF. The rearrangement links TRBV29-1 to TRBJ2-3; D is unresolved. The CDR3 length is 13 residues. The germline CDR1 and CDR2 sequences are SQVTM and ANQGSEA. V lost 6 bases, J lost 1 base, and 11 bases lay in between.

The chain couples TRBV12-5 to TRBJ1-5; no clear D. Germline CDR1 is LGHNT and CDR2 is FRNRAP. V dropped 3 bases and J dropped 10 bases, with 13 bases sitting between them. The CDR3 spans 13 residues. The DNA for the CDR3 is TGTGCTAGTGGTTTCGGCCCGACTCGCCCCCAGCATTTT. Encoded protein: CASGFGPTRPQHF.

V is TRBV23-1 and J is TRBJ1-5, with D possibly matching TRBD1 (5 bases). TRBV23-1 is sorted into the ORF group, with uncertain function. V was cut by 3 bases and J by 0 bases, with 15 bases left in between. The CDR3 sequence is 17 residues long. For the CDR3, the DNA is TGCGCCAGCAGTCACTCAGGGCATCGGGCTAGCAATCAGCCCCAGCATTTT. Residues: CASSHSGHRASNQPQHF.

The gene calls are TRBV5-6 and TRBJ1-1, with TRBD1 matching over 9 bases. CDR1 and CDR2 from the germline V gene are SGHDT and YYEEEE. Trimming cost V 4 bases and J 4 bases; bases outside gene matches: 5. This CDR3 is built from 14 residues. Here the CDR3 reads CASSLGTGSTEAFF. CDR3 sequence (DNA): TGTGCCAGCAGCCTGGGGACAGGGAGCACTGAAGCTTTCTTT. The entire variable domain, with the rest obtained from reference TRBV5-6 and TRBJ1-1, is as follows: DAGVTQSPTHLIKTRGQQVTLRCSPKSGHDTVSWYQQALGQGPQFIFQYYEEEERQRGNFPDRFSGHQFPNYSSELNVNALLLGDSALYLCASSLGTGSTEAFFGQGTRLTVV.

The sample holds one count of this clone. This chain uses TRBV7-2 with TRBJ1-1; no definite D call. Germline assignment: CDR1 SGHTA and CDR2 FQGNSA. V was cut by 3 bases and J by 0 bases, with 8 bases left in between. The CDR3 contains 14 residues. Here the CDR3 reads CASSFLGVNTEAFF. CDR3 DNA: TGTGCCAGCAGCTTTCTGGGAGTGAACACTGAAGCTTTCTTT. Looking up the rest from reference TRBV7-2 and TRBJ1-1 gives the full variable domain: GAGVSQSPSNKVTEKGKDVELRCDPISGHTALYWYRQSLGQGLEFLIYFQGNSAPDKSGLPSDRFSAERTGGSVSTLTIQRTQQEDSAVYLCASSFLGVNTEAFFGQGTRLTVV.

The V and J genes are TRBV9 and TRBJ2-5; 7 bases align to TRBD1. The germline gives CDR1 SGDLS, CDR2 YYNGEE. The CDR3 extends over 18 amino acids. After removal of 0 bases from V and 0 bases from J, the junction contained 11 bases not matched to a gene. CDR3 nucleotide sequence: TGTGCCAGCAGCGTAGAGGGGGCCCCCGGCAGGGACCAAGAGACCCAGTACTTC. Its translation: CASSVEGAPGRDQETQYF.

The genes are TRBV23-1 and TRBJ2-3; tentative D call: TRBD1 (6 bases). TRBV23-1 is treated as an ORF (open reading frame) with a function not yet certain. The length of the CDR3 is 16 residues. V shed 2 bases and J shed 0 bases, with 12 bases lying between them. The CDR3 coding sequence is TGCGCCAGCAGTCAAAAAACAGGGACGAGCACAGATACGCAGTATTTT. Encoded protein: CASSQKTGTSTDTQYF.

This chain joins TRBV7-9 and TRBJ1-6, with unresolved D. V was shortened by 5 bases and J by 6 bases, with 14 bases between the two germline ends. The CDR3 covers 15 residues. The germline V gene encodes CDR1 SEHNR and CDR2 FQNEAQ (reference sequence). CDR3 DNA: TGTGCCAGCAGCATTACCGGGTCCCTTAATTCACCCCTCCACTTT. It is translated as CASSITGSLNSPLHF.